One sample yielded the 10 T cell receptor beta chains listed below, sequenced in a study of T cell responses to AZD1222 COVID-19 vaccine. Profiled with immunoSEQ multiplex PCR; TCRdb holds only in-frame clones, not every one. The sample holds 90,000 to 130,000 clones, roughly nine tenths seen once. The sample was peripheral blood, taken on day 0 of AZD1222 vaccination. Receptors were obtained from an adult in good health.

CDR3 in DNA: TGTGCCAGCAGCTTACGAGGAGACACTGAAGCTTTCTTT. It encodes CASSLRGDTEAFF. This rearrangement joins TRBV11-3 to TRBJ1-1; the D is unclear. This CDR3 region has 13 residues. Germline V gene lookup returns CDR1 SGHNT and CDR2 YENEEA. V lost 2 bases, J lost 3 bases, and 7 bases lay in between.

On this clone: Within the sample, other DNA sequences also encode this same CDR3. In nucleotides, the CDR3 is TGCGCCAGCAGCCAAGGCAGGGGCTACACCTTC. The encoded protein is CASSQGRGYTF. V is TRBV4-1 and J is TRBJ1-2; unclear D gene. The length of the CDR3 is 11 residues. The germline CDR1 and CDR2 sequences are MGHRA and YSYEKL. The V and J ends lost 1 base and 8 bases respectively, with 5 bases between them.

The CDR3 region is CSAGGADTEAFF. CDR3 coding DNA: TGCAGCGCCGGGGGCGCAGACACTGAAGCTTTCTTT. The chain couples TRBV29-1 to TRBJ1-1; D might be TRBD1 (6 bases). The CDR3 sequence is 12 residues long. Germline V gene data show CDR1 as SQVTM and CDR2 as ANQGSEA. V was cut by 7 bases and J by 3 bases, with 12 bases left in between.

The rearrangement joins TRBV7-2 to TRBJ2-1; TRBD2 agrees at 7 bases. V lost 5 bases to trimming and J lost 12 bases; unmatched junction nucleotides: 10. The CDR3 has 13 residues. Germline V gives CDR1 SGHTA, CDR2 FQGNSA. CDR3 amino acids: CASSLFQAGMQFF. CDR3 in DNA: TGTGCCAGCAGCCTCTTCCAAGCGGGAATGCAGTTCTTC.

Here the CDR3 reads CASSPRGGHEQYF. CDR3 coding DNA: TGTGCCAGCAGTCCCCGGGGGGGCCACGAGCAGTACTTC. This rearrangement joins TRBV6-5 to TRBJ2-7; 8 bases line up with TRBD2. Germline CDR1 MNHEY, CDR2 SVGAGI. CDR3 size: 13 residues. J gave up 5 bases and V 5 bases, and 5 bases lay outside the gene matches.

J is TRBJ2-3 and V is TRBV5-8; TRBD2 might be the D (5 bases). This CDR3 is 14 amino acids long. The germline gives CDR1 SGHTS, CDR2 YDEGEE. Trimming took off 1 base at V and 6 bases at J, with 12 bases between the two ends. The chain's CDR3 is CASSLRGSDDTQYF. The CDR3 region has the DNA TGTGCCAGCAGCTTGAGAGGGAGTGACGATACGCAGTATTTT.

The chain recombines TRBV7-9 with TRBJ1-1; D not certain. V lost 3 bases and J 5 bases, leaving 10 bases between the germline ends. Per the germline V gene, CDR1 is SEHNR and CDR2 is FQNEAQ (reference sequence). The CDR3 length is 13 residues. This chain's CDR3 is CASSFPGETEAFF. The CDR3 DNA reads as TGTGCCAGCAGCTTCCCTGGTGAGACTGAAGCTTTCTTT.

The chain has TRBV19 and TRBJ1-4; D uncertain. This CDR3 has 15 residues. The germline V gene has CDR1 LNHDA and CDR2 SQIVND (reference sequence). Trimming pared 5 bases from V and 12 bases from J, leaving 22 bases between. The CDR3 is CASSPTTAGPLQLFF. The CDR3 coding sequence is TGTGCCAGTAGTCCTACTACTGCCGGTCCCCTTCAACTGTTTTTT.

The rearrangement links TRBV4-1 to TRBJ2-7; no clear D gene. Germline CDR1 is MGHRA and CDR2 is YSYEKL. The V end was cut by 4 bases, the J end by 2 bases, with 15 bases between. CDR3 length: 15 amino acids. The CDR3 DNA sequence: TGCGCCAGCAGCCCAGACCCCGCAGGAACCTACGAGCAGTACTTC. Protein: CASSPDPAGTYEQYF.

The rearrangement uses TRBV5-1 and TRBJ2-5; no reliable D call. The CDR3 length is 13 residues. The germline V gene has CDR1 SGHRS and CDR2 YFSETQ. Trimming took off 0 bases at V and 1 base at J, with 4 bases between the two ends. Here the CDR3 DNA reads TGCGCCAGCAGCTTGGCCCCCCAAGAGACCCAGTACTTC. It is translated as CASSLAPQETQYF.